This T cell receptor (beta chain) was retrieved from a study of CXCR3-negative and CXCR3-positive naive CD8 T cells. Study information: Cumulative TRB read yield was approximately 135 million, averaging about 1.5 +/- 0.3 million per library. Whole-study findings and limits: Naive CXCR3-positive cells had TRB CDR3s more hydrophobic than those of CXCR3-negative naive cells.

Germline assignment: CDR1 MNHEY and CDR2 SMNVEV (reference sequence). This CDR3 has 13 amino acids. As concerns this clonotype: Its antigen is unknown.

Via 5' RACE with UMI labels, TRB cDNA libraries were prepared. TCRdb re-analyzed the 5' RACE reads; it lists each CDR3 protein once, without DNA. This repertoire comprises 150,000 to 180,000 distinct CDR3 sequences; its ten largest clones make up 0.45% to 0.6%. The CD45RO-CCR7+CD27+CD95- phenotype denoted naive CD8+ T cells. The TCR sequence derives from a human donor in good health. Some clones in this sample may be carry-over from other donors' samples. V is TRBV27 and J is TRBJ1-4. Sequencing input: naive CXCR3+ CD8+ T cells from blood. Subset denoted: CD45RO-CCR7+CD27+CD95- naive CD8+ T cells expressing CXCR3 (TNR3+). CDR3 protein: CASSPGLNEKLFF.